Listed below are T cell receptor beta chains from one sample, sequenced in a study of cytotoxic CD8 clonotypes in ibrutinib-treated CLL. TCRdb's copy holds only in-frame clones and misses some; the assay was immunoSEQ multiplex PCR. The sample has 100,000 to 150,000 clones, roughly 85% seen once. Material: PBMCs, obtained after 24 months of ibrutinib treatment. The receptors stem from a human donor with chronic lymphocytic leukemia. CDR3s include the opening cysteine and the closing phenylalanine or tryptophan. Fields, in order: V gene, CDR3 length, J gene, D gene, CDR3 protein. D genes are given only for firm matches.

v_gene: TRBV7-8
len: 14
j_gene: TRBJ2-5
d_gene: .
CDR3aa: CASSLRSMQETQYF

v_gene: TRBV19
len: 15
j_gene: TRBJ2-6
d_gene: .
CDR3aa: CASSITGSGANVLTF

v_gene: TRBV5-8
len: 14
j_gene: TRBJ2-7
d_gene: TRBD1
CDR3aa: CASSLVGQNYEQYF

v_gene: TRBV2
len: 13
j_gene: TRBJ1-2
d_gene: .
CDR3aa: CASSTDSTRRYTF

v_gene: TRBV9
len: 13
j_gene: TRBJ1-3
d_gene: .
CDR3aa: CASSVAVGNTIYF

v_gene: TRBV27
len: 17
j_gene: TRBJ2-3
d_gene: TRBD2
CDR3aa: CASSLSLAGVWTDTQYF

v_gene: TRBV19
len: 13
j_gene: TRBJ1-3
d_gene: .
CDR3aa: CASSISSGNTIYF

v_gene: TRBV5-4
len: 14
j_gene: TRBJ2-7
d_gene: .
CDR3aa: CASSLSSSRYEQYF

v_gene: TRBV6-1
len: 15
j_gene: TRBJ2-3
d_gene: TRBD2
CDR3aa: CASSTGLAGSDTQYF

v_gene: TRBV4-3
len: 17
j_gene: TRBJ2-4
d_gene: .
CDR3aa: CASSQDTGSGAKNIQYF

v_gene: TRBV23-1
len: 16
j_gene: TRBJ2-2
d_gene: TRBD1
CDR3aa: CASSQSEGGRIGELFF

v_gene: TRBV5-1
len: 13
j_gene: TRBJ2-7
d_gene: .
CDR3aa: CASSLDGNYEQYF

v_gene: TRBV10-3
len: 13
j_gene: TRBJ2-1
d_gene: .
CDR3aa: CAISEKDYNEQFF

v_gene: TRBV7-3
len: 14
j_gene: TRBJ2-2
d_gene: .
CDR3aa: CASSFGRNTGELFF

v_gene: TRBV28
len: 13
j_gene: TRBJ1-4
d_gene: .
CDR3aa: CASSRQTNEKLFF

v_gene: TRBV2
len: 14
j_gene: TRBJ2-5
d_gene: TRBD1
CDR3aa: CASSGDRGQETQYF

v_gene: TRBV28
len: 13
j_gene: TRBJ1-5
d_gene: .
CDR3aa: CATTGGPNQPQHF

v_gene: TRBV10-3
len: 13
j_gene: TRBJ2-7
d_gene: .
CDR3aa: CAILAQGGYEQYF

v_gene: TRBV6-5
len: 14
j_gene: TRBJ2-5
d_gene: .
CDR3aa: CASSYGQLQETQYF

v_gene: TRBV29-1
len: 14
j_gene: TRBJ2-2
d_gene: .
CDR3aa: CSVTRARGTGELFF

v_gene: TRBV7-6
len: 15
j_gene: TRBJ2-2
d_gene: .
CDR3aa: CASSLLYQGTGELFF

v_gene: TRBV9
len: 13
j_gene: TRBJ1-1
d_gene: .
CDR3aa: CASSDAGNTEAFF